This T cell receptor beta chain was retrieved from a study of T cell responses to AZD1222 COVID-19 vaccine. Study-wide points: The number of AZD1222 recipients seropositive at baseline was only 5 to 7.

A word on this clone: The antigen remains unidentified.

Measured with immunoSEQ multiplex PCR; TCRdb has only the in-frame clones, and not every one. This sample has 150,000 to 200,000 clones, with about 92% found just once. The starting material was peripheral blood, obtained 28 days after the second AZD1222 dose. The receptor's source is an adult who received the AZD1222 COVID-19 vaccine.

The CDR3 coding sequence is TGTGCCAGCAGTGGGATCGGCTTGAACTATGGCTACACCTTC. Encoded protein: CASSGIGLNYGYTF. V is TRBV2 and J is TRBJ1-2; D remains ambiguous. Germline V gene sequence: CDR1 SNHLY, CDR2 FYNNEI. The CDR3 has 14 residues. Trimming took 4 bases from V and 2 from J, leaving 11 bases between them.